This TCR beta chain originates from a study of shared clonotypes between healthy human individuals. About the research overall: CD4 naive and memory got three plates each, CD8 naive two, CD8 memory one. Study-wide points: Generally, naive subsets (rather than memory subsets) showed larger estimated richness. Limited genetic and exposure-history diversity came from having few donors.

Clones were read by immunoSEQ multiplex PCR, and TCRdb kept only the in-frame ones, dropping some. The sample records over a million clones, 70% to 80% being singletons. Every donor, a Caucasian adult, lived in Nashville, Tennessee. This clone was counted a few times. Its target is unknown. Sequenced sample: memory CD4+ T cells sorted from blood. Subset in this sample: CD45RA-negative fraction. This clonotype originated in a man aged 18 to 30 in good health.

This chain's CDR3 is CASSYGFMRMNTEAFF. CDR3 bases: TGTGCCAGCAGTTATGGATTTATGAGAATGAACACTGAAGCTTTCTTT. This rearrangement joins TRBV6-5 to TRBJ1-1, with D uncertain. This CDR3 is built from 16 residues. Germline loops: CDR1 MNHEY, CDR2 SVGAGI. V gave up 3 bases and J gave up 0 bases, with 14 bases separating them.